This record looks at one TCR beta chain sequence and its context. No antigen is known for it. CDR3 size: 15 residues. Germline assignment: CDR1 MNHEY and CDR2 SVGAGI. V lost 5 bases and J lost 0, with 13 bases in between. Not enrolled were patients with uncontrolled infection, other autoimmune disease, pregnancy or lactation. This sample was taken from a study of T cells in Graves' hyperthyroidism and ophthalmopathy. TCR beta CDR3 sequences were amplified from RNA transcripts. Using the HTBI primer set, a first-round RT-PCR was run on the TCR CDR3. TCRdb re-analysed the multiplex PCR reads in MiXCR, keeping a single row per CDR3 protein. The top ten clones hold more than 7% of a sample with around 600,000 distinct CDR3 sequences, about 45% of them seen once. Whole-study findings and limits: In blood, most of the thyroid clonotypes expanded above 0.001 were also present. For ophthalmopathy, model prediction preceded onset by a median roughly 6.2 months. A 13 V-J model separated ophthalmopathy from stable hyperthyroidism.

The sample taken for sequencing was peripheral blood or thyroid tissue (not recorded which). The chain is built from TRBV6-5 and TRBJ1-1, with D possibly TRBD1 on 5 matching bases. This TCR came from an adult man with Graves' disease, either hyperthyroidism or ophthalmopathy (not recorded which). As DNA, the CDR3 is TGTGCCAGCAGTGGGGCACGCGGCATGAACACTGAAGCTTTCTTT. It translates to CASSGARGMNTEAFF.